This passage covers 7 T cell receptor beta chains from one sample sequenced in a study of Graves' ophthalmopathy and Graves' hyperthyroidism. The TCR beta CDR3 regions underwent amplification from RNA transcripts. RT-PCR in the first round used HTBI primers; a second-round multiplex PCR followed. In TCRdb, the multiplex PCR reads were re-called with MiXCR into one record per CDR3 protein. The sample shows about 220,000 distinct CDR3 sequences, approximately 21% of them seen only once. Sequencing used peripheral blood. These receptors all come from a woman aged 45-65 years with Graves' ophthalmopathy.

The V call is TRBV30, the J call TRBJ1-2; possibly TRBD1 for D (5 bases). The CDR3 loop spans 12 amino acids. Trimming removed 4 bases at V and 5 bases at J, with 11 bases between. CDR1 GTSNPN and CDR2 SVGIG come from the germline V gene (reference sequence). CDR3 coding DNA: TGTGCCTGGAACTCAGGGATGTATGGCTACACCTTC. It encodes CAWNSGMYGYTF.

At least ten counts were recorded for this clonotype. V and J are TRBV6-5 and TRBJ1-2; D is perhaps TRBD1 (5 bases). The germline CDR1 and CDR2 sequences are MNHEY and SVGAGI. V lost 0 bases to trimming and J lost 3 bases, with 17 bases between them. The CDR3 length is 17 residues. The DNA of the CDR3 is TGTGCCAGCAGTTACTCGAGTCGGGTAGGGGCTGACTATGGCTACACCTTC. Translation gives CASSYSSRVGADYGYTF.

Regarding this clonotype: A much larger clone differs by one base, so this may be a read error. V is TRBV9 and J is TRBJ2-5, with 8 positions matching TRBD2. The CDR3 consists of 13 residues. Per germline, CDR1 SGDLS and CDR2 YYNGEE. CDR3 in amino acids: CATSGGSMETQYF. Written as DNA, the CDR3 is TGTGCCACCAGCGGGGGCAGCATGGAGACCCAGTACTTC.

Many counts were recorded for this clonotype. The gene calls are TRBV7-9 and TRBJ1-1, with D perhaps TRBD1 (6 bases). V lost 1 base and J 8 bases, leaving 11 bases between the germline ends. The CDR3 length is 13 residues. From germline, CDR1 is SEHNR and CDR2 FQNEAQ (reference sequence). CDR3 DNA sequence: TGTGCCAGCAGCTTAGGTACGACAGGAGAAGCTTTCTTT. Its translation is CASSLGTTGEAFF.

This chain joins TRBV6-1 and TRBJ1-3, with TRBD1 as a possible D gene (6 bases). Trimming cost V 6 bases and J 4 bases, with 19 bases left between them. This CDR3 has 16 residues. The germline V gene has CDR1 MNHNS and CDR2 SASEGT. In DNA form, the CDR3 reads TGTGCCAGCAGACAACAGGGCCGACTAGGCGGAAACACCATATATTTT. Protein sequence: CASRQQGRLGGNTIYF.

This chain uses TRBV6-1 with TRBJ2-7; 14 bases are a match to TRBD2. With V trimmed by 2 bases and J by 3 bases, 3 bases remained unmatched. CDR3 length: 16 amino acids. Germline CDR1 MNHNS, CDR2 SASEGT. The DNA of the CDR3 is TGTGCCAGCAGTGAATCGGGACTAGCGGGAGTCTACGAGCAGTACTTC. Its translation: CASSESGLAGVYEQYF.

The chain couples TRBV27 to TRBJ1-5; 9 nucleotides agree with TRBD1. Germline-derived CDR1 and CDR2 are MNHEY and SMNVEV (reference sequence). This CDR3 comprises 13 residues. V lost 6 bases and J lost 3; bases outside the gene matches: 0. The CDR3, as DNA: TGTGCCAGCAGACAGGGGGCCAATCAGCCCCAGCATTTT. This sequence encodes CASRQGANQPQHF.